The present TCR beta chain was sequenced within a study of blood T cell repertoires in COVID-19. Study overall: Both acute and convalescent COVID-19 samples were obtained from the United States, Italy and Spain. PBMCs, B-cell-depleted T cells, or T cells were the source of the cDNA or gDNA that made up the material.

Enrollment of patients from Seattle took place during active infection, with longitudinal follow-up. Trimming took 2 bases from V and 3 from J, leaving 11 bases between them. Germline loops: CDR1 MDHEN, CDR2 SYDVKM. This CDR3 has 15 residues. As processed by the authors: By means of reference gene primer amplification, nucleated cell counts were estimated. This table comes from immunoSEQ multiplex PCR, and its TCRdb copy is limited to in-frame clones, with some not included. That table is the source of V, J and clone size, and D and trimming were worked out from the DNA. The table records about 300,000 clones, around 90% of them present only once.

Sequenced material: peripheral blood. The chain has TRBV28 and TRBJ1-5; D is perhaps TRBD1 (5 bases). The source of this sequence is a woman in her thirties with COVID-19, enrolled during active disease. CDR3 loop: CASSLGAGFNQPQHF. The CDR3 DNA sequence: TGTGCCAGCAGTTTAGGGGCAGGGTTCAATCAGCCCCAGCATTTT.